The present entry profiles one TCR beta chain with its context. Its cognate antigen is unknown. The data were obtained in a study of shared clonotypes between healthy human individuals. The study's findings and limits: What limited the represented genetic and exposure-history diversity was the small number of donors. Sharing across four donors was highest in naive CD4 (roughly 5%) and lowest in memory CD8 (around 0.4%). Researchers sampled blood only, noting tissue repertoires likely differ.

Assay used: immunoSEQ multiplex PCR; TCRdb lists only in-frame clones, some missing. The sample records approximately 2,000,000 clones, around 95% being singletons. The CDR3 has 17 residues. J was trimmed by 4 bases and V by 1 base; bases with no gene match: 8. Germline CDR1 is SGHAT and CDR2 is FQNNGV. CD45RO negativity and positive selection for CCR7 defined naive CD8 cells, a population that excluded terminally differentiated effector memory CD45RA+ cells. The donors were adults (healthy and HIV-negative) with no recent acute infections or vaccinations. The sequencing input was naive CD8+ T cells from PBMCs. This TCR came from a man between 18 and 35 years old in good health. Some clones in this sample may be carry-over from other donors' samples. This chain uses TRBV11-2 with TRBJ2-4, with TRBD2 identical over 9 bases. CDR3 sequence reads: CASSLVHSGRTKNIQYF. CDR3 nucleotides: TGTGCCAGCAGCTTAGTACACAGCGGGAGGACGAAAAACATTCAGTACTTC.